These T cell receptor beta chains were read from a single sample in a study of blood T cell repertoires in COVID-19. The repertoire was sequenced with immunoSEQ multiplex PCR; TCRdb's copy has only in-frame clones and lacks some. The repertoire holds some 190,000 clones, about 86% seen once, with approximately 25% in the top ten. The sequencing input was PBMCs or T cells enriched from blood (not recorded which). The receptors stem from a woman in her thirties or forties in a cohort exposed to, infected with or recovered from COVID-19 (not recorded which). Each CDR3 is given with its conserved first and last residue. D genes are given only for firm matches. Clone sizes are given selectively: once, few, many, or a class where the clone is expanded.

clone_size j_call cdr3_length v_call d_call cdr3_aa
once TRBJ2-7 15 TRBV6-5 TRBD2 CASSYETSGSYEQYF
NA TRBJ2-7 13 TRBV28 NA CASSPTAGYEQYF
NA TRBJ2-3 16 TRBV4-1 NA CASSQQTGASTDTQYF
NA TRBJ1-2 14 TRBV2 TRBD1 CASSRGQGFDGYTF
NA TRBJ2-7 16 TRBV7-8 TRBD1 CASSFDPRGSLYEQYF
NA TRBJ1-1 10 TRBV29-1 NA CSVVGQEAFF
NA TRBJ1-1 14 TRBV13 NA CASSSQTMNTEAFF
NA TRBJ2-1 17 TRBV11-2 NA CASSPVKGTQFYNEQFF
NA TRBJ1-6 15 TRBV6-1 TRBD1 CASSEGRQGNSPLHF
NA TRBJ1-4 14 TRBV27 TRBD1 CASSSPAGGEKLFF
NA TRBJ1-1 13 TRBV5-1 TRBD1 CASSWTGDTEAFF
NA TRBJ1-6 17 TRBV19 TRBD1 CASSIDPGQGPLSPLHF
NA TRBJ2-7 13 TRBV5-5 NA CASSYNRDREQYF
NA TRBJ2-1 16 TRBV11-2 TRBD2 CASSQRLAGGYNEQFF
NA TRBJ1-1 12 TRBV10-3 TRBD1 CAITQGDSVAFF
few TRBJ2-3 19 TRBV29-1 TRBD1 CSVEDLVGGGQGAWDTQYF
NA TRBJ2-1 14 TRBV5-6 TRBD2 CASSSGLAYNEQFF
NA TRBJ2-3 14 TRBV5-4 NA CASSLFSFTDTQYF
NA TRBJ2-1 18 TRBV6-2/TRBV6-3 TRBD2 CASSTGTVLAGAANEQFF
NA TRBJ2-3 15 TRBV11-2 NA CASRPGVVFTDTQYF
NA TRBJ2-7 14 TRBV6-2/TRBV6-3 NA CASSYGRGHYEQYF
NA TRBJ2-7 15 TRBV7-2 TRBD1 CASSPRTGEYTEQYF
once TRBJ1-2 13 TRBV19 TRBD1 CASTLQGKYGYTF
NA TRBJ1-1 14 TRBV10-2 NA CASAAPGWNTEAFF
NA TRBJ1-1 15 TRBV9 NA CASSPNPGGRVEAFF
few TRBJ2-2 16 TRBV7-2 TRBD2 CASSYNGGANTGELFF
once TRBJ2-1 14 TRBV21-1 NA CASSKGHLYNEQFF
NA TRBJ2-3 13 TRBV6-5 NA CASSSGLTDTQYF
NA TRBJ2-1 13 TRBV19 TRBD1 CASSHDRVNEQFF
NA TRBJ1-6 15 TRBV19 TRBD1 CASSYRGAFDSPLHF
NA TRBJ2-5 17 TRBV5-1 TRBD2 CASSPGLAGDLQETQYF
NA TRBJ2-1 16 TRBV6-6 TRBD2 CASSYSGTSVIHEQFF
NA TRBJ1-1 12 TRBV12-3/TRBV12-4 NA CASRHRETEAFF
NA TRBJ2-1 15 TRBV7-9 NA CASSLAVSSYNEQFF
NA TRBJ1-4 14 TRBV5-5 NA CASSSGELDEKLFF
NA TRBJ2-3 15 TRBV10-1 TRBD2 CASSEVGLAGRTQYF
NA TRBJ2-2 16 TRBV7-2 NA CASSLLPGLNTGELFF
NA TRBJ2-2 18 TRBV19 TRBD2 CASKRDRLAGDNTGELFF
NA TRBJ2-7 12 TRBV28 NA CASSLRRREQYF
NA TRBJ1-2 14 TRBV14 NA CASSQDRGVYGYTF
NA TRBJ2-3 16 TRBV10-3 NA CAISESGEVSTDTQYF
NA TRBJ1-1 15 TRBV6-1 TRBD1 CASSERTGGYTEAFF
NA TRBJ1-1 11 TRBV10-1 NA CASGGGSEAFF
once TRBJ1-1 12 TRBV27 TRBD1 CASSSTGVEAFF
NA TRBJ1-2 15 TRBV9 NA CASSVDSSLNYGYTF
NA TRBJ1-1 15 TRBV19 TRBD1 CASSILGQGASEAFF
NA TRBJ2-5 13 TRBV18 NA CASSPDREETQYF
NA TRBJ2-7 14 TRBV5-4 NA CASSWGARGDEQYF
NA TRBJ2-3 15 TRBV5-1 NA CASSLLERVTDTQYF
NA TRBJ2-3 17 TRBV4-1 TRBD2 CASSQEPPSGRTDTQYF
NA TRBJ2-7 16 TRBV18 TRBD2 CASSPTGLAGFDEQYF
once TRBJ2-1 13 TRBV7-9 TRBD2 CASSLGGGDEQFF
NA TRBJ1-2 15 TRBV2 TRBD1 CASSGTGGAFYGYTF